The T cell receptor beta chain described here comes from a study of T cell repertoires in cytomegalovirus infection. There are many counts of this clonotype. Its antigen is not known. V dropped 5 bases and J dropped 4 bases, with 17 bases sitting between them. Germline V CDR1 and CDR2: SGHTA, FQGNSA. The CDR3 is made up of 15 amino acids. TCRdb re-called the reads with MiXCR, one entry per CDR3 protein. Of 450,000 to 650,000 distinct CDR3 sequences listed, almost 40% are singletons. The chain has TRBV7-2 and TRBJ1-1, with D possibly TRBD1 on 5 matching bases. The sequence was collected from a human donor in good health (CMV status not recorded). Some clones in this sample may be carry-over from other donors' samples. The sample consisted of cultured PBMCs, taken from culture after CMV antigen stimulation. The DNA of the CDR3 is TGTGCCAGCAGCCCCCCCGCTTCTAGGGGCACTGAAGCTTTCTTT. Translated: CASSPPASRGTEAFF. The full variable domain, with the rest looked up from reference TRBV7-2 and TRBJ1-1, is GAGVSQSPSNKVTEKGKDVELRCDPISGHTALYWYRQSLGQGLEFLIYFQGNSAPDKSGLPSDRFSAERTGGSVSTLTIQRTQQEDSAVYLCASSPPASRGTEAFFGQGTRLTVV.